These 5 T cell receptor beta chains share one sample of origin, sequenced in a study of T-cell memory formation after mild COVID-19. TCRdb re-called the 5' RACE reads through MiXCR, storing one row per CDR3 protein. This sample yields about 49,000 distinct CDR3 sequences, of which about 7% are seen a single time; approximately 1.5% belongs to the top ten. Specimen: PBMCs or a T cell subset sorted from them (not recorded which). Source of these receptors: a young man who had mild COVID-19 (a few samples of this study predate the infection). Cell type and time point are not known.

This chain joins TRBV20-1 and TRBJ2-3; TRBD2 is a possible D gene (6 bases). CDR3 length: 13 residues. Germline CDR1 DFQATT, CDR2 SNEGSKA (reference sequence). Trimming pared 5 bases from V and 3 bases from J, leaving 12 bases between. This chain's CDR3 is CSAGLTRTDTQYF. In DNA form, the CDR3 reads TGCAGTGCTGGACTAACTCGAACAGATACGCAGTATTTT.

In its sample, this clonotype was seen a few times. CDR3 protein: CASTSEAGGHKQFF. The CDR3 DNA sequence: TGTGCCAGCACCTCTGAAGCGGGGGGACATAAGCAGTTCTTC. The gene calls are TRBV5-4 and TRBJ2-1; 9 bases map to TRBD2. V shed 6 bases and J 11 bases; nucleotides not matched to a gene: 12. Germline CDR1 and CDR2: SGHNT and YYREEE (reference sequence). The CDR3 is 14 amino acids.

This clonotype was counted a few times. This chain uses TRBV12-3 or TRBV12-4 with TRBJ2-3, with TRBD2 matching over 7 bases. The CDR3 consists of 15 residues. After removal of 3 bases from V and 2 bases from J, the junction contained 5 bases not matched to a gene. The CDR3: CASSLRRGYTDTQYF. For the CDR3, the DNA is TGTGCCAGCAGTTTGAGGCGGGGGTACACAGATACGCAGTATTTT.

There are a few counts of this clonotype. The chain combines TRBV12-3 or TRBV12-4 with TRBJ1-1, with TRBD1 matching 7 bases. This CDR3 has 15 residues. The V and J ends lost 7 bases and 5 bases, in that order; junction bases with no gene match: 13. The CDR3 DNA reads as TGTGCCAGCACCAGGTCAGGGGGAATTGGAACTGAAGCTTTCTTT. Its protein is CASTRSGGIGTEAFF.

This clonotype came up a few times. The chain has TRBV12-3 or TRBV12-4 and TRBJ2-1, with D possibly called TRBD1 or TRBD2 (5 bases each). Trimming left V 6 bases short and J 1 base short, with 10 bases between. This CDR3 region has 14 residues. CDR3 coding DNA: TGTGCCAGCAGCGTGGGACCGTCCTACAATGAGCAGTTCTTC. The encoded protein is CASSVGPSYNEQFF.